This TCR beta chain was recovered during a study of blood T cell repertoires in COVID-19. As for the study in general: Researchers got acute and convalescent COVID-19 samples from the United States, Italy and Spain. Sources were T cells, B-cell-depleted T cells, or PBMCs; the material itself was cDNA or gDNA.

Profiled with immunoSEQ multiplex PCR; TCRdb holds only in-frame clones, not every one. The sample shows roughly 180,000 clones, around 81% of them seen only once. The clonotype comes from a woman in her thirties or forties with COVID-19, enrolled during active disease. Input material: peripheral blood.

The CDR3 bases are TGCGCCAGCAGCCAGACACAATCTACTAACTATGGCTACACCTTC. It is translated as CASSQTQSTNYGYTF. The V gene is TRBV4-1, the J gene TRBJ1-2; D is ambiguous. In germline, CDR1 is MGHRA, CDR2 YSYEKL. This CDR3 spans 15 amino acids. V lost 3 bases to trimming and J lost 0 bases, with 11 bases between them.